The T cell receptor (beta chain) described here comes from a study of T cell responses to AZD1222 COVID-19 vaccine. Assay: immunoSEQ multiplex PCR; the TCRdb copy retains only in-frame clones and omits some. Of over 100,000 clones in the sample, 70% to 90% were seen once. On this clone: Its antigen remains unknown.

Study-level points and caveats: Most donors were white British, females outnumbered males, and clonal diversity was possibly underestimated. Vaccine-associated CD4 TCRs spanned spike, dominant at 160-218 and 743-854. At baseline, just 5 or 6 AZD1222 recipients tested seropositive.

Sequenced material: peripheral blood, taken on day 0 of AZD1222 vaccination. The TCR sequence derives from an adult in good health.

The CDR3: CASGEDWRTGLYEQYF. CDR3 in DNA: TGTGCTAGTGGAGAGGACTGGAGGACAGGGCTCTACGAGCAGTACTTC. The chain has TRBV12-5 and TRBJ2-7, with TRBD1 matching 8 bases. Unmatched junction bases numbered 13, after V lost 6 bases and J lost 3 bases. The CDR3 has 16 amino acids. The germline gives CDR1 LGHNT, CDR2 FRNRAP.